These T cell receptor beta chains were read from a single sample in a study of blood T cell repertoires in COVID-19. Clones were sequenced by immunoSEQ multiplex PCR, and TCRdb holds only the in-frame ones, with some missing. Of roughly 220,000 clones listed, around 88% are singletons. The source material was PBMCs or T cells enriched from blood (not recorded which). The receptors shown here come from a woman in her forties or fifties with acute COVID-19. Both conserved end residues are part of each CDR3. The order of the fields is clone size, D gene, J gene, V gene, CDR3 protein, CDR3 DNA. A D gene is named only where the DNA matches it firmly. The listing skips clone size in some rows; elsewhere it reads once, few, many or a size class.

.,.,TRBJ2-3,TRBV7-2,CASRQGRGTDTQYF,TGTGCCAGCAGGCAGGGAAGGGGCACAGATACGCAGTATTTT
.,TRBD2,TRBJ2-1,TRBV29-1,CSATRFSGPTDNEQFF,TGCAGCGCTACCAGGTTTAGCGGGCCAACCGACAATGAGCAGTTCTTC
.,.,TRBJ2-5,TRBV21-1,CASIGTGPRETQYF,TGTGCCAGCATCGGGACAGGCCCCCGGGAGACCCAGTACTTC
.,.,TRBJ1-1,TRBV6-5,CASSYSILAMNTEAFF,TGTGCCAGCAGTTACTCGATACTCGCCATGAACACTGAAGCTTTCTTT
few,.,TRBJ1-5,TRBV3-1/TRBV3-2,CASGGVGNQPQHF,TGTGCCAGCGGAGGGGTGGGCAATCAGCCCCAGCATTTT
.,.,TRBJ1-4,TRBV30,CAGYRATNEKLFF,TGTGCCGGCTACAGAGCAACTAATGAAAAACTGTTTTTT
.,.,TRBJ2-7,TRBV5-1,CASSLMREQYF,TGCGCCAGCAGCTTGATGCGAGAACAGTACTTC
once,.,TRBJ2-2,TRBV24-1,CATSGGTPFNTGELFF,TGTGCCACCAGTGGGGGGACACCCTTTAACACCGGGGAGCTGTTTTTT
.,TRBD1,TRBJ2-7,TRBV6-2/TRBV6-3,CASSQRQGRPYEQYF,TGTGCCAGCAGTCAAAGACAGGGTCGTCCCTACGAGCAGTACTTC
.,.,TRBJ2-1,TRBV7-2,CASSFFSSYNEQFF,TGTGCCAGCAGCTTCTTTTCCTCCTACAATGAGCAGTTCTTC
.,.,TRBJ1-5,TRBV4-3,CASSQDLGDGQPQHF,TGCGCCAGCAGCCAAGATCTAGGGGATGGTCAGCCCCAGCATTTT
.,.,TRBJ1-1,TRBV9,CASSVGGRVDTEAFF,TGTGCCAGCAGCGTAGGTGGCAGGGTAGACACTGAAGCTTTCTTT
.,.,TRBJ2-7,TRBV2,CASSEGGYEQYF,TGTGCCAGCAGTGAAGGCGGCTACGAGCAGTACTTC
.,.,TRBJ2-5,TRBV5-1,CASSLEGQGGETQYF,TGCGCCAGCAGCTTGGAGGGGCAGGGCGGTGAGACCCAGTACTTC
.,.,TRBJ2-3,TRBV5-6,CASSLRGGSLSTDTQYF,TGTGCCAGCAGCTTGAGGGGGGGGAGCCTGAGCACAGATACGCAGTATTTT
.,TRBD1,TRBJ1-6,TRBV28,CASTYQRGRFSPLHF,TGTGCCAGCACCTATCAGAGGGGGCGGTTTTCACCCCTCCACTTT
.,TRBD2,TRBJ2-7,TRBV25-1,CASSEWAAGSYEQYF,TGTGCCAGCAGTGAATGGGCAGCGGGATCCTACGAGCAGTACTTC
.,.,TRBJ2-4,TRBV24-1,CAPGGGYAKNIQYF,TGTGCCCCCGGCGGAGGGTATGCCAAAAACATTCAGTACTTC
.,TRBD2,TRBJ2-1,TRBV10-3,CAIGEREVVGEQFF,TGTGCCATCGGGGAGCGGGAGGTTGTAGGTGAGCAGTTCTTC
.,TRBD1,TRBJ2-7,TRBV7-8,CASSLNGDRGYYEQYF,TGTGCCAGCAGCTTAAATGGGGACAGGGGTTACTACGAGCAGTACTTC
.,TRBD2,TRBJ2-7,TRBV27,CASSLAGAPYEQYF,TGTGCCAGCAGTTTGGCGGGAGCTCCCTACGAGCAGTACTTC
.,.,TRBJ1-2,TRBV29-1,CSVEDQLVNYGYTF,TGCAGCGTTGAAGATCAACTGGTCAACTATGGCTACACCTTC
.,.,TRBJ1-5,TRBV28,CASIRELNQPQHF,TGTGCCAGCATCAGGGAACTCAATCAGCCCCAGCATTTT
.,TRBD2,TRBJ2-3,TRBV5-1,CASRPSGNTDTQYF,TGCGCCAGCAGACCTAGCGGGAACACAGATACGCAGTATTTT
.,.,TRBJ2-7,TRBV7-5,CARSLWAQRHEQYF,TGTGCCAGAAGCTTATGGGCACAACGACACGAGCAGTACTTC
.,.,TRBJ2-1,TRBV29-1,CSVGSPRRRIMTYNEQFF,TGCAGCGTTGGGTCCCCCCGCCGGAGAATTATGACCTACAATGAGCAGTTCTTC
.,.,TRBJ2-3,TRBV4-2,CASSPPRGQGTGSTDTQYF,TGTGCCAGCAGCCCGCCGAGAGGTCAGGGGACCGGTAGCACAGATACGCAGTATTTT
.,.,TRBJ2-3,TRBV7-3,CASSPYDADTQYF,TGTGCCAGCAGCCCCTACGATGCTGATACGCAGTATTTT
.,.,TRBJ1-5,TRBV28,CASWRMSNQPQHF,TGTGCCAGCTGGAGGATGAGCAATCAGCCCCAGCATTTT
.,TRBD1,TRBJ1-2,TRBV5-4,CASSPPGQGFYGYTF,TGTGCCAGCAGCCCCCCAGGACAGGGTTTTTATGGCTACACCTTC
.,TRBD1,TRBJ1-5,TRBV12-3/TRBV12-4,CASKTGRNQPQHF,TGTGCCAGCAAGACAGGGAGGAACCAGCCCCAGCATTTT
few,TRBD1,TRBJ1-6,TRBV5-1,CASSLENRGSYNSPLHF,TGCGCCAGCAGCTTAGAAAACAGGGGCTCCTATAATTCACCCCTCCACTTT